This T cell receptor (beta chain) emerged from a study of cytomegalovirus exposure and HLA in healthy donors. Regarding the study as a whole: It was confirmed in vitro that three of the CMV-associated chains were specific for CMV antigens. Later analysis associated a missense DCLRE1C variant with TCR beta V- and J-gene trimming. Follow-up analysis seemed to connect common viral pathogens with several of the most significant clusters identified.

About this clone itself: Its antigen is unidentified.

This CDR3 region has 15 residues. Germline V gene data show CDR1 as MDHEN and CDR2 as SYDVKM. With V trimmed by 6 bases and J by 4 bases, 11 bases remained unmatched. Primers for the PCR totalled 60 Vbeta and 13 Jbeta. This table comes from immunoSEQ multiplex PCR, and its TCRdb copy is limited to in-frame clones, with some not included. The data hold roughly 110,000 clones, with 79% observed a single time. This sequence originates from a woman between 18 and 30 years old in good health and CMV-seropositive. The chain uses TRBV28 and TRBJ1-2; 7 positions agree with TRBD1. The specimen sequenced was PBMCs. The CDR3 DNA is TGTGCCAGCAGCACTCTACAGGGGTCGAGCTATGGCTACACCTTC. Its protein is CASSTLQGSSYGYTF.